One sample yielded the 29 T cell receptor beta chains listed below, sequenced in a study of OX40 agonist ivuxolimab in advanced cancers. Sequencing used immunoSEQ multiplex PCR; TCRdb keeps in-frame clones, though not all of them. The repertoire holds 34,000 or so clones, with 80% to 85% as singletons. This specimen was CD4+ or CD8+ T cells sorted from blood, taken in a trial of the OX40 agonist ivuxolimab. The receptors come from an adult with an advanced solid tumor such as melanoma, head and neck, liver or kidney cancer.

The chain combines TRBV7-8 with TRBJ2-1, with no clear D. Trimming cost V 5 bases and J 5 bases, with 10 bases left between them. Germline lookup yields CDR1 SGHVS and CDR2 FQNEAQ. The CDR3 covers 13 residues. The CDR3, as DNA: TGTGCCAGCAGCCGACCATACAACAATGAGCAGTTCTTC. It yields the protein CASSRPYNNEQFF.

This clone was picked up a small number of times. This rearrangement joins TRBV5-1 to TRBJ1-1; 7 bases match TRBD1. Trimming removed 5 bases from V and 4 bases from J; junction bases left unmatched: 8. The CDR3 is 14 residues long. From germline, CDR1 is SGHRS and CDR2 YFSETQ. This CDR3 reads CASRPQGGGTEAFF. In nucleotides, the CDR3 is TGCGCCAGCAGACCCCAGGGGGGGGGCACTGAAGCTTTCTTT.

The chain uses TRBV7-2 and TRBJ2-1; 10 nucleotides agree with TRBD2. The CDR3 contains 15 residues. CDR1 and CDR2 from the germline V gene are SGHTA and FQGNSA. The J segment lost 5 bases and the V segment lost 0 bases, leaving 1 base of the junction unmatched. As DNA, the CDR3 is TGTGCCAGCAGCTTAGCGGGGACTAGCGACAATGAGCAGTTCTTC. This translates into CASSLAGTSDNEQFF.

The CDR3 loop reads CASHRGGRNQPQHF. CDR3 DNA: TGTGCCTCCCACAGGGGGGGCCGGAATCAGCCCCAGCATTTT. The V and J genes are TRBV28 and TRBJ1-5, with 8 bases fitting TRBD1. The CDR3 sequence is 14 residues long. CDR1 and CDR2 (germline): MDHEN, SYDVKM. The ends lost 11 bases at V and 4 bases at J; junction bases unmatched: 10.

DNA for the CDR3: TGTGCCAGCAGACCAACAGGGGCGGTGGATACGCAGTATTTT. Amino acid sequence: CASRPTGAVDTQYF. V usage is TRBV6-6 and J usage is TRBJ2-3, with TRBD1 identical over 7 bases. The germline V gene encodes CDR1 MNHNY and CDR2 SVGAGI (reference sequence). The V and J ends lost 6 bases and 6 bases, in that order; junction bases with no gene match: 9. The CDR3 extends over 14 amino acids.

For this clone: The same CDR3 arises from other DNA sequences in this sample as well. This rearrangement joins TRBV6-6 to TRBJ1-1, with a weak D call TRBD1 (5 bases). Trimming cost V 0 bases and J 5 bases, with 7 bases left between them. CDR1 is MNHNY and CDR2 is SVGAGI in the germline V gene (reference sequence). The CDR3 sequence is 13 residues long. The CDR3 coding sequence is TGTGCCAGCAGTTACTCGCGGGGGACTGAAGCTTTCTTT. Its protein is CASSYSRGTEAFF.

The chain is built from TRBV21-1 and TRBJ1-5. TRBV21-1 is recorded as a pseudogene. The CDR3 length is 10 residues. This CDR3 is CASRNQPQHF. For the CDR3, the DNA is TGTGCCAGCAGGAATCAGCCCCAGCATTTT.

The CDR3 region has the DNA TGCGCCAGCAGCCGAGAGGGTTTAGGAGGAAACACCATATATTTT. Protein product: CASSREGLGGNTIYF. The chain employs TRBV5-1 and TRBJ1-3; no firm D call. CDR3 length: 15 residues. In germline, CDR1 is SGHRS, CDR2 YFSETQ. Trimming took 4 bases from V and 4 from J, leaving 15 bases between them.

The chain is built from TRBV19 and TRBJ1-1; TRBD1 aligns across 8 bases. The CDR3 contains 13 residues. The germline CDR1 and CDR2 sequences are LNHDA and SQIVND (reference sequence). J lost 7 bases, V lost 4 bases, and 5 bases had no gene match. The chain's CDR3 is CASSTDRGFEAFF. In DNA form, the CDR3 reads TGTGCCAGTAGTACCGACAGGGGCTTTGAAGCTTTCTTT.

This clone was seen only a few times. The chain has TRBV28 and TRBJ1-1, with 8 bases fitting TRBD1. Germline values: CDR1 MDHEN, CDR2 SYDVKM. The CDR3 length is 14 residues. The V and J ends lost 4 bases and 8 bases, in that order; junction bases with no gene match: 9. For the CDR3, the DNA is TGTGCCAGCAGTTCCCCGGGACAGGCAAAAGAAGCTTTCTTT. Its protein product is CASSSPGQAKEAFF.

The rearrangement uses TRBV5-1 and TRBJ1-1; TRBD1 agrees at 7 bases. Germline V lookup: CDR1 SGHRS, CDR2 YFSETQ. V shed 4 bases, J shed 4 bases, and the junction held 10 bases outside the gene matches. CDR3 length: 15 amino acids. The CDR3 is CASSPSEGAVTEAFF. CDR3 DNA sequence: TGCGCCAGCAGCCCCTCGGAGGGGGCGGTCACTGAAGCTTTCTTT.

V gene TRBV30 combines with J gene TRBJ1-2; D is perhaps TRBD1 (5 bases). Germline loops: CDR1 GTSNPN, CDR2 SVGIG (reference sequence). V dropped 4 bases and J dropped 1 base, with 10 bases sitting between them. The CDR3 is made up of 13 amino acids. The CDR3 DNA sequence: TGTGCCTGGAATCCAGGGCTTAACTATGGCTACACCTTC. Encoded protein: CAWNPGLNYGYTF.

The V gene is TRBV28, the J gene TRBJ2-5; 11 bases are a match to TRBD2. This CDR3 region has 15 residues. Germline V CDR1 and CDR2: MDHEN, SYDVKM. J gave up 5 bases and V 7 bases, and 9 bases lay outside the gene matches. CDR3 sequence: CASNQLAGDRETQYF. The DNA for the CDR3 is TGTGCCAGCAACCAACTAGCGGGAGATCGGGAGACCCAGTACTTC.

The chain uses TRBV11-2 and TRBJ1-5; 7 positions agree with TRBD1. Germline values: CDR1 SGHAT, CDR2 FQNNGV. J lost 6 bases, V lost 0 bases, and 5 bases had no gene match. The CDR3 is 15 residues long. Here the CDR3 DNA reads TGTGCCAGCAGCTTAGAGGAGGGGGCCGGTCAGCCCCAGCATTTT. This gives the protein CASSLEEGAGQPQHF.

The chain joins TRBV19 to TRBJ2-5; D perhaps matches TRBD2 (6 bases). The CDR3 extends over 10 amino acids. The germline gives CDR1 LNHDA, CDR2 SQIVND (reference sequence). V dropped 6 bases and J dropped 11 bases, with 10 bases sitting between them. DNA of the CDR3: TGTGCCAGTAGATGGGGGGAGCAGTACTTC. Protein: CASRWGEQYF.

The genes are TRBV7-2 and TRBJ2-5; 8 bases map to TRBD2. CDR3 length equals 14 residues. After removal of 8 bases from V and 2 bases from J, the junction contained 7 bases not matched to a gene. The germline CDR1 and CDR2 sequences are SGHTA and FQGNSA. DNA of the CDR3: TGTGCCAGCGATGTGTCGGGGGGGCAAGAGACCCAGTACTTC. The encoded protein is CASDVSGGQETQYF.

This clone has more than one count but fewer than ten. V and J are TRBV28 and TRBJ2-2, with D unresolved. The V and J ends lost 2 bases and 5 bases respectively, with 3 bases between them. From germline, CDR1 is MDHEN and CDR2 SYDVKM. CDR3 length equals 12 residues. The CDR3 loop reads CASSLQTGELFF. CDR3 bases: TGTGCCAGCAGTTTACAAACCGGGGAGCTGTTTTTT.

The genes are TRBV7-9 and TRBJ2-3; perhaps TRBD1 as D (5 bases). Trimming shortened V by 4 bases and J by 3 bases, and 11 bases separated the two germline ends. This CDR3 is built from 14 residues. CDR1 is SEHNR and CDR2 is FQNEAQ in the germline V gene (reference sequence). The CDR3 region has the DNA TGTGCCAGCAGCTACAGGCAGGGTACAGATACGCAGTATTTT. Its protein product is CASSYRQGTDTQYF.

The rearrangement uses TRBV10-1 and TRBJ1-1; unclear D gene. This CDR3 is 14 amino acids long. CDR1 and CDR2 from the germline V gene are WNHNN and SYGVQD (reference sequence). V was pared by 0 bases and J by 6 bases, with 11 bases between. The DNA for the CDR3 is TGCGCCAGCAGTGAGTCCGGATCGTGGTCTGAAGCTTTCTTT. It codes for CASSESGSWSEAFF.

Only a few counts were recorded for this clone. V gene TRBV6-5 combines with J gene TRBJ1-4; 10 positions match TRBD1. The length of the CDR3 is 13 residues. The V segment lost 8 bases and the J segment 11 bases; nucleotides outside the gene matches: 8. CDR1 and CDR2 from the germline V gene are MNHEY and SVGAGI. CDR3 nucleotide sequence: TGTGCCAGCGCCCGGGACAGGGGTCGCAAACTGTTTTTT. Protein sequence: CASARDRGRKLFF.

The chain carries TRBV21-1 and TRBJ1-4. TRBV21-1 is designated a pseudogene. The CDR3 spans 15 residues. The CDR3, as DNA: TGTGCCAGCAGCAAAGGCCTCGGCGACGGTGAAAAACTGTTTTTT. This encodes CASSKGLGDGEKLFF.

This chain links TRBV15 with TRBJ1-1, with unresolved D. Trimming shortened V by 0 bases and J by 11 bases, and 13 bases separated the two germline ends. CDR1 LNHNV and CDR2 YYDKDF come from the germline V gene (reference sequence). There are 13 residues in the CDR3. CDR3 region: CATSRDLRVSAFF. Written as DNA, the CDR3 is TGTGCCACCAGCAGAGATCTGAGGGTTTCGGCTTTCTTT.

The chain joins TRBV5-5 to TRBJ2-1; D ambiguous. Germline values: CDR1 SGHKS, CDR2 YYEKEE (reference sequence). The CDR3 length is 12 residues. V was trimmed by 4 bases and J by 9 bases, leaving 11 bases between them. The CDR3 region is CASSPLDTEQFF. In DNA form, the CDR3 reads TGTGCCAGCAGCCCCTTAGACACTGAGCAGTTCTTC.

This clone was observed a few times. V gene TRBV5-6 combines with J gene TRBJ1-1; D ambiguous. CDR1 is SGHDT, CDR2 YYEEEE, per germline. Trimming shortened V by 0 bases and J by 7 bases, and 7 bases separated the two germline ends. The CDR3 has 12 residues. The CDR3 reads CASSLVDREAFF. The CDR3 DNA follows: TGTGCCAGCAGCTTGGTGGACCGTGAAGCTTTCTTT.

The count of this clone is one. V usage is TRBV14 and J usage is TRBJ2-1; the D gene is possibly TRBD1 (5 bases). The CDR3 has 15 residues. Germline V gives CDR1 SGHDN, CDR2 FVKESK. Trimming took off 2 bases at V and 4 bases at J, with 12 bases between the two ends. DNA for the CDR3: TGTGCCAGCAGCCAATCAGGGCGGCTGTACAATGAGCAGTTCTTC. This gives the protein CASSQSGRLYNEQFF.

This clone was picked up a small number of times. The genes are TRBV27 and TRBJ1-5; D gene ambiguous. With 5 bases removed from V and 6 bases from J, the gap between germline ends came to 14 bases. The CDR3 totals 14 residues. The germline V gene has CDR1 MNHEY and CDR2 SMNVEV (reference sequence). The CDR3 DNA reads TGTGCCAGCAGTCTAGGTAGCCAAGGTCAGCCCCAGCATTTT. Translating gives CASSLGSQGQPQHF.

The chain recombines TRBV28 with TRBJ1-5; possible D gene TRBD1, 5 bases. With 4 bases removed from V and 0 bases from J, the gap between germline ends came to 13 bases. Germline V gives CDR1 MDHEN, CDR2 SYDVKM. The CDR3 runs to 16 residues. For the CDR3, the DNA is TGTGCCAGCAGTTCGGAGACAGCTTATAGCAATCAGCCCCAGCATTTT. Translated, it gives CASSSETAYSNQPQHF.

This clone was detected only a few times. The J gene is TRBJ1-3, the V gene TRBV6-5; D unclear. V was cut by 4 bases and J by 2 bases, with 9 bases left in between. CDR1 and CDR2 from the germline V gene are MNHEY and SVGAGI. This CDR3 region has 14 residues. The CDR3 here is CASSSSVTGNTIYF. CDR3 nucleotide sequence: TGTGCCAGCAGTTCGAGTGTCACTGGAAACACCATATATTTT.

V is TRBV2 and J is TRBJ1-6; weak D call: TRBD1 (5 bases). The CDR3 runs 13 residues. CDR1 is SNHLY and CDR2 is FYNNEI in the germline V gene. Trimming removed 2 bases from V and 10 bases from J, with 9 bases in between. CDR3 sequence: CASSENQGSPLHF. CDR3 coding DNA: TGTGCCAGCAGTGAAAATCAGGGATCACCCCTCCACTTT. Full variable domain (remainder filled in from reference TRBV2 and TRBJ1-6): EPEVTQTPSHQVTQMGQEVILRCVPISNHLYFYWYRQILGQKVEFLVSFYNNEISEKSEIFDDQFSVERPDGSNFTLKIRSTKLEDSAMYFCASSENQGSPLHFGNGTRLTVT.